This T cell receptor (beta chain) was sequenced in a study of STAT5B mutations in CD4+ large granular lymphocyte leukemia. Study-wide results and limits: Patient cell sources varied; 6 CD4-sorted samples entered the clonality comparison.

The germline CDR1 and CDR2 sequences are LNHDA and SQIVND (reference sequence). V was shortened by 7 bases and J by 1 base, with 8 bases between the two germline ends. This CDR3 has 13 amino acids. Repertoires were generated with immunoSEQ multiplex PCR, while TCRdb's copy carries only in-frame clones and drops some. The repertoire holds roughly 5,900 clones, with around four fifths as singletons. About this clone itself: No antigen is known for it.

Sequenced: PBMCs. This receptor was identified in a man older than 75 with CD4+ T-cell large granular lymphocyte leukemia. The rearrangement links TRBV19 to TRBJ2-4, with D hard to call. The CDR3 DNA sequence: TGTGCCAGTAAGGATGGGGCCAAAAACATTCAGTACTTC. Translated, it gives CASKDGAKNIQYF.